This entry lists 31 T cell receptor beta chains sequenced from one sample in a study of cytomegalovirus exposure and HLA in healthy donors. The PCR contained 60 Vbeta and 13 Jbeta primers. Repertoires were generated with immunoSEQ multiplex PCR, while TCRdb's copy carries only in-frame clones and drops some. The table records around 200,000 clones, 80% to 85% of them present only once. Sequences were obtained from PBMCs. The origin of the receptors is a man aged 50 to 60 in good health and CMV-seronegative.

The sample holds a few counts of this clone. The genes are TRBV23-1 and TRBJ1-1, with D perhaps TRBD1 (6 bases). TRBV23-1 is reported as an ORF; its role is uncertain. The length of the CDR3 is 12 residues. Trimming stripped 11 bases from V and 4 bases from J, with 14 bases between. The CDR3 nucleotides read TGCGCCTCTACTAACAGGGCCACTGAAGCTTTCTTT. Protein sequence: CASTNRATEAFF.

V and J are TRBV5-1 and TRBJ2-5; 8 bases match TRBD2. Germline values: CDR1 SGHRS, CDR2 YFSETQ. Trimming took 4 bases from V and 5 from J; bases not matched to a gene: 13. The CDR3 loop spans 16 amino acids. CDR3 in DNA: TGCGCCAGCAGCCCCGGGACTAGAAGTGGCAGGGAGACCCAGTACTTC. This sequence encodes CASSPGTRSGRETQYF.

The chain recombines TRBV9 with TRBJ2-5, with 9 bases lining up with TRBD1. The germline V gene encodes CDR1 SGDLS and CDR2 YYNGEE. The CDR3 is 13 residues long. J was trimmed by 7 bases and V by 0 bases; bases with no gene match: 1. The CDR3 protein is CASSVGDRVTQYF. For the CDR3, the DNA is TGTGCCAGCAGCGTAGGGGACAGGGTGACCCAGTACTTC.

This clone was seen only once. The gene calls are TRBV27 and TRBJ2-3; D gene uncertain. Germline V gene data show CDR1 as MNHEY and CDR2 as SMNVEV (reference sequence). The CDR3 extends over 15 amino acids. Trimming took off 2 bases at V and 1 base at J, with 10 bases between the two ends. This chain's CDR3 is CASSLPPSGTDTQYF. CDR3 nucleotides: TGTGCCAGCAGTTTACCCCCTTCGGGCACAGATACGCAGTATTTT.

The V call is TRBV4-2, the J call TRBJ2-5; D remains unclear. V was clipped by 4 bases and J by 1 base, with 19 bases between them. The CDR3 loop spans 17 amino acids. The germline V gene has CDR1 LGHNA and CDR2 YNFKEQ. For the CDR3, the DNA is TGTGCCAGCAGCCCTGGCATTCGTGGCACCCCCCAAGAGACCCAGTACTTC. This gives the protein CASSPGIRGTPQETQYF.

The J gene is TRBJ1-5, the V gene TRBV6-6, with no clear D. The CDR3 contains 15 residues. Trimming took 0 bases from V and 7 from J, leaving 13 bases between them. Looked up from germline, CDR1 is MNHNY and CDR2 is SVGAGI (reference sequence). CDR3 protein: CASSYSGGRNQPQHF. The CDR3 DNA reads as TGTGCCAGCAGTTACTCAGGAGGGAGGAACCAGCCCCAGCATTTT.

The CDR3 sequence: CASSFTFSGANVLTF. In DNA form, the CDR3 reads TGTGCCAGCAGTTTCACTTTCTCTGGGGCCAACGTCCTGACTTTC. V is TRBV28 and J is TRBJ2-6; D call uncertain. The CDR3 totals 15 residues. V lost 3 bases and J lost 0, with 6 bases in between. Germline V CDR1 and CDR2: MDHEN, SYDVKM.

On this clone itself: One end of the junction fails to match germline, which may point to a read error. The V and J genes are TRBV7-7 and TRBJ2-5; D not certain. Germline V CDR1 and CDR2: SSHAT, FNYEAQ (reference sequence). The CDR3 has 13 amino acids. CDR3 loop: CASSLILPETQYF. Here the CDR3 DNA reads TGTGCTAGCAGCTTAATACTGCCAGAGACCCAGTACTTC.

This chain uses TRBV7-9 with TRBJ1-2; D is uncertain. V was cut by 6 bases and J by 0 bases, with 17 bases left in between. This CDR3 has 16 amino acids. Per germline, CDR1 SEHNR and CDR2 FQNEAQ (reference sequence). For the CDR3, the DNA is TGTGCCAGCAGTTCTTCCCCTATTGATCCTAACTATGGCTACACCTTC. Residues: CASSSSPIDPNYGYTF.

The chain joins TRBV9 to TRBJ2-7; D is possibly TRBD1 (6 bases). Trimming left V 3 bases short and J 6 bases short, with 19 bases between. The V gene's germline CDR1 is SGDLS and CDR2 YYNGEE. The CDR3 contains 15 residues. CDR3 DNA: TGTGCCAGCAGCGGTGGTTTAGTGGGGGCTGGCGAGCAGTACTTC. It is translated as CASSGGLVGAGEQYF.

The chain carries TRBV19 and TRBJ2-3; 8 bases fit TRBD2. Germline loops: CDR1 LNHDA, CDR2 SQIVND (reference sequence). The CDR3 is 14 residues long. J gave up 4 bases and V 6 bases, and 6 bases lay outside the gene matches. In nucleotides, the CDR3 is TGTGCCAGTAGACGGGAGGGCCAAGCAGATACGCAGTATTTT. Translation gives CASRREGQADTQYF.

The chain uses TRBV6-5 and TRBJ2-5, with 8 bases matching TRBD1. The V gene end was trimmed by 5 bases and the J gene end by 12 bases; junction bases not matched to a gene: 8. This CDR3 spans 12 amino acids. The germline CDR1 and CDR2 sequences are MNHEY and SVGAGI. DNA for the CDR3: TGTGCCAGCAGTGATCCTCCGGGACAGGAGTACTTC. Protein sequence: CASSDPPGQEYF.

CDR3 bases: TGTGCCAGCAGTGTTCGGGAGGGACTCGTAGATACGCAGTATTTT. Protein: CASSVREGLVDTQYF. This chain links TRBV2 with TRBJ2-3, with 8 nucleotides matching TRBD2. The germline CDR1 and CDR2 sequences are SNHLY and FYNNEI. This CDR3 has 15 amino acids. The V segment lost 4 bases and the J segment 5 bases; nucleotides outside the gene matches: 8. Based on the CDR3 plus reference TRBV2 and TRBJ2-3, the full variable domain is EPEVTQTPSHQVTQMGQEVILRCVPISNHLYFYWYRQILGQKVEFLVSFYNNEISEKSEIFDDQFSVERPDGSNFTLKIRSTKLEDSAMYFCASSVREGLVDTQYFGPGTRLTVL.

This rearrangement joins TRBV6-1 to TRBJ1-4, with 9 bases lining up with TRBD1. Unmatched junction bases numbered 4, after V lost 8 bases and J lost 6 bases. Germline-derived CDR1 and CDR2 are MNHNS and SASEGT. This CDR3 contains 13 residues. As DNA, the CDR3 is TGTGCCAGCGAGAGGGACAGGGATGAAAAACTGTTTTTT. This encodes CASERDRDEKLFF.

DNA for the CDR3: TGTGCCAGTAGTAGGGCTAGCGGTTCCTACGAGCAGTACTTC. Its translation: CASSRASGSYEQYF. This sequence joins TRBV19 and TRBJ2-7, with TRBD2 matching over 7 bases. Germline CDR1 reads LNHDA; CDR2 reads SQIVND (reference sequence). This CDR3 is 14 amino acids long. V dropped 4 bases and J dropped 1; count of bases not matched to a gene: 4. The full variable domain, its missing parts supplied by reference TRBV19 and TRBJ2-7, is DGGITQSPKYLFRKEGQNVTLSCEQNLNHDAMYWYRQDPGQGLRLIYYSQIVNDFQKGDIAEGYSVSREKKESFPLTVTSAQKNPTAFYLCASSRASGSYEQYFGPGTRLTVT.

The genes are TRBV7-3 and TRBJ2-3; the match to TRBD2 covers 9 bases. This CDR3 comprises 15 residues. Germline lookup yields CDR1 SGHTA and CDR2 FQGTGA. The V and J ends lost 2 bases and 4 bases, in that order; junction bases with no gene match: 4. CDR3 region: CASSLSSGGSDTQYF. CDR3 DNA sequence: TGTGCCAGCAGCTTATCCAGCGGGGGGTCAGATACGCAGTATTTT. Full variable domain (missing parts from reference TRBV7-3 and TRBJ2-3): GAGVSQTPSNKVTEKGKYVELRCDPISGHTALYWYRQSLGQGPEFLIYFQGTGAADDSGLPNDRFFAVRPEGSVSTLKIQRTERGDSAVYLCASSLSSGGSDTQYFGPGTRLTVL.

The CDR3 is CASSDWGQGAKTQYF. The CDR3 nucleotides read TGTGCCAGCAGTGATTGGGGACAGGGGGCCAAGACCCAGTACTTC. J is TRBJ2-5 and V is TRBV6-1; 12 bases map to TRBD1. The V gene's germline CDR1 is MNHNS and CDR2 SASEGT. The trim removed 3 bases at V and 6 bases at J, leaving 5 bases unmatched. The CDR3 totals 15 residues.

V usage is TRBV5-5 and J usage is TRBJ1-2; 12 positions agree with TRBD1. Germline-derived CDR1 and CDR2 are SGHKS and YYEKEE (reference sequence). With V trimmed by 4 bases and J by 8 bases, 12 bases remained unmatched. The CDR3 is 16 residues long. In DNA form, the CDR3 reads TGTGCCAGCAGCCTTAACCCGGGACAGGGGGCATCGGGCTACACCTTC. The encoded protein is CASSLNPGQGASGYTF.

V is TRBV10-2 and J is TRBJ1-2; 8 bases are a match to TRBD1. This CDR3 has 14 residues. V trimming: 6 bases; J trimming: 2 bases; junction bases outside the gene matches: 5. CDR1 is WSHSY, CDR2 SAAADI, per germline. The CDR3 protein is CASRPGGSNYGYTF. For the CDR3, the DNA is TGCGCCAGCAGACCAGGGGGCTCGAACTATGGCTACACCTTC.

This clone showed up just once. The chain combines TRBV2 with TRBJ2-7; D is possibly TRBD1 (6 bases). V was clipped by 6 bases and J by 2 bases, with 14 bases between them. Germline CDR1 SNHLY, CDR2 FYNNEI. There are 14 residues in the CDR3. DNA for the CDR3: TGTGCCAGCAGGACCTATGGACAGACCTACGAGCAGTACTTC. Translated: CASRTYGQTYEQYF.

The chain joins TRBV11-2 to TRBJ1-1, with D hard to call. CDR1 SGHAT and CDR2 FQNNGV come from the germline V gene. This CDR3 has 14 amino acids. Trimming shortened V by 0 bases and J by 3 bases, and 8 bases separated the two germline ends. CDR3 loop: CASSLDGSYTEAFF. DNA of the CDR3: TGTGCCAGCAGCTTAGACGGGTCCTACACTGAAGCTTTCTTT.

V is TRBV5-4 and J is TRBJ1-2; TRBD1 aligns across 8 bases. Germline values: CDR1 SGHNT, CDR2 YYREEE (reference sequence). This CDR3 region has 13 residues. V was pared by 2 bases and J by 5 bases, with 2 bases of the junction left unmatched. As DNA, the CDR3 is TGTGCCAGCAGCTTCGACAGGGGATATGGCTACACCTTC. Amino acids: CASSFDRGYGYTF.

The chain joins TRBV29-1 to TRBJ1-3; D may be TRBD1 (6 bases). This CDR3 spans 13 amino acids. CDR1 SQVTM and CDR2 ANQGSEA come from the germline V gene. Trimming shortened V by 6 bases and J by 3 bases, and 12 bases separated the two germline ends. CDR3 residues: CSVQDRSGNTIYF. CDR3 DNA sequence: TGCAGCGTCCAAGACAGGAGTGGAAACACCATATATTTT.

V is TRBV9 and J is TRBJ2-1; 12 positions agree with TRBD2. CDR3 size: 15 residues. Germline CDR1 and CDR2: SGDLS and YYNGEE. With 6 bases clipped from V and 7 bases from J, the junction kept 8 bases outside the gene matches. This chain's CDR3 is CASNNGLAGYNEQFF. As DNA, the CDR3 is TGTGCCAGCAACAATGGACTAGCGGGATATAATGAGCAGTTCTTC.

The chain has TRBV6-6 and TRBJ2-5, with 8 bases matching TRBD1. The CDR3 consists of 14 residues. Trimming took 6 bases from V and 3 from J; bases not matched to a gene: 6. Germline CDR1 and CDR2: MNHNY and SVGAGI (reference sequence). CDR3 in amino acids: CASRIGQGKETQYF. The CDR3 coding sequence is TGTGCCAGCAGAATTGGACAGGGTAAAGAGACCCAGTACTTC.

The J gene is TRBJ2-7, the V gene TRBV7-9; TRBD2 matches at 9 bases. The CDR3 loop spans 14 amino acids. Germline CDR1 is SEHNR and CDR2 is FQNEAQ (reference sequence). V shed 10 bases and J 1 base; nucleotides not matched to a gene: 8. CDR3 region: CATRGSGGSYEQYF. CDR3 nucleotides: TGTGCCACCCGGGGCAGCGGGGGGTCCTACGAGCAGTACTTC.

The chain joins TRBV27 to TRBJ2-7; possible D gene TRBD2, 6 bases. V was shortened by 5 bases and J by 4 bases, with 15 bases between the two germline ends. The CDR3 runs to 14 residues. Germline CDR1 is MNHEY and CDR2 is SMNVEV (reference sequence). In DNA form, the CDR3 reads TGTGCCAGCAGTCCTCGCGCAGGGAGGTACGAGCAGTACTTC. As protein: CASSPRAGRYEQYF.

This clone was counted a single time. The chain couples TRBV4-3 to TRBJ2-5; D gene ambiguous. CDR1 LGHNA and CDR2 YSLEER come from the germline V gene. V lost 1 base and J lost 2, with 8 bases in between. The CDR3 is made up of 14 amino acids. The CDR3 sequence: CASSQVVRQETQYF. The DNA of the CDR3 is TGCGCCAGCAGCCAAGTGGTGCGACAAGAGACCCAGTACTTC.

The chain uses TRBV7-9 and TRBJ2-2, with 8 bases matching TRBD2. The germline CDR1 and CDR2 sequences are SEHNR and FQNEAQ (reference sequence). The junction had 9 bases not matched to a gene; V was cut back by 5 bases and J by 4 bases. The length of the CDR3 is 16 residues. This chain's CDR3 is CASSARGGTSTGELFF. In DNA form, the CDR3 reads TGTGCCAGCAGCGCCCGAGGGGGGACTAGCACCGGGGAGCTGTTTTTT.

The chain carries TRBV6-1 and TRBJ1-1; D may be TRBD1 (6 bases). The V gene lost 7 bases and the J gene lost 1 base, with 16 bases spanning the gap. The CDR3 loop spans 15 amino acids. Germline values: CDR1 MNHNS, CDR2 SASEGT. The CDR3 is CASTTGGRTNTEAFF. The CDR3 nucleotides read TGTGCCAGCACGACCGGGGGGCGGACGAACACTGAAGCTTTCTTT.

The rearrangement uses TRBV11-2 and TRBJ2-1, with 10 bases lining up with TRBD2. The CDR3 runs to 15 residues. CDR1 and CDR2 (germline): SGHAT, FQNNGV. V gave up 7 bases and J gave up 7 bases; unmatched junction bases: 10. CDR3 sequence (DNA): TGTGCCAGCAACCAAGCGGGAGGGGATCGGAATGAGCAGTTCTTC. Amino acid sequence: CASNQAGGDRNEQFF.